The entry below describes one TCR beta chain. Antigen unknown. The PCR contained 60 Vbeta and 13 Jbeta primers. TCRdb keeps only in-frame clones here, not all; method: immunoSEQ multiplex PCR. The repertoire consists of about 130,000 clones, with almost 85% occurring once and the leading ten covering roughly 2.5%. These data belong to a study of cytomegalovirus exposure and HLA in healthy donors. Study-wide points: Presence/absence analyses rested on an assumption that sequencing depth was roughly uniform across donors. Because they were indistinguishable, some V segments, including TRBV6-2 and TRBV6-3, were excluded. A few of the chains that were CMV-associated were confirmed in vitro to be specific for CMV antigens. Upon later analysis, TCR association rates were observed to vary by HLA locus, being highest for DRB1 and lowest for HLA-C.

V was trimmed by 2 bases and J by 0 bases, leaving 7 bases between them. In germline, CDR1 is SGHTA, CDR2 FQGTGA. The CDR3 loop spans 15 amino acids. The sequence came from a boy aged 2-15 years in good health and CMV-seronegative. The V gene is TRBV7-3, the J gene TRBJ2-2, with no clear D. Source material: PBMCs. The chain's CDR3 is CASSLYESNTGELFF. The CDR3 region has the DNA TGTGCCAGCAGCTTATATGAGTCGAACACCGGGGAGCTGTTTTTT.